This T cell receptor (beta chain) was recovered during a study of coeliac disease. Study overall: Coeliac patients had newly diagnosed active disease, refractory type I disease, or gluten-free diet control.

The assay was immunoSEQ multiplex PCR, and TCRdb's table has in-frame clones only and misses some. This sample yields about 9,400 clones, of which under 70% are seen a single time; over 20% belongs to the top ten. V lost 0 bases, J lost 5 bases, and 4 bases stayed unmatched. The CDR3 has 15 amino acids. Per germline, CDR1 MNHNS and CDR2 SASEGT. The sequenced sample was lamina propria lymphocytes from the gut. The clonotype originates from a woman in her fifties or sixties with celiac disease. The V call is TRBV6-1, the J call TRBJ2-1, with 7 bases fitting TRBD2. In DNA, the CDR3 is TGTGCCAGCAGTGAAGCGCCGGGGACTAACAATGAGCAGTTCTTC. Protein: CASSEAPGTNNEQFF.